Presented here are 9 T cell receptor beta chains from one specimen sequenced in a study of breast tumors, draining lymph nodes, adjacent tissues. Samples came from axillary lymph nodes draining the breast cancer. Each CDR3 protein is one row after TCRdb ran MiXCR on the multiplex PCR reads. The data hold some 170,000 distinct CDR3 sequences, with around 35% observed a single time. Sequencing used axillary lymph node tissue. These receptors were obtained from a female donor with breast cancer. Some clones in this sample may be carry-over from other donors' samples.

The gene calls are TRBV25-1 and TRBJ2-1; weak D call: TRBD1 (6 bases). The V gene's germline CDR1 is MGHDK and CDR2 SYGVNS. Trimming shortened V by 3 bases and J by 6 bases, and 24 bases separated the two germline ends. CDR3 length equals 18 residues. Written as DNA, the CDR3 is TGTGCCAGCAGTGATGCAGGGACATTAAAGGTATCGGGCAATGAGCAGTTCTTC. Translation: CASSDAGTLKVSGNEQFF.

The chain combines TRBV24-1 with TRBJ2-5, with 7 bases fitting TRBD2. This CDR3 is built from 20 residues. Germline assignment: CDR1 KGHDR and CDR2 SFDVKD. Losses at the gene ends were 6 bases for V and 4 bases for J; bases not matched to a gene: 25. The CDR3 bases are TGTGCCACCAGTCCGGCAGGGAGCAGTTACTACTCGACGGGGGGAGAGACCCAGTACTTC. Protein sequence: CATSPAGSSYYSTGGETQYF.

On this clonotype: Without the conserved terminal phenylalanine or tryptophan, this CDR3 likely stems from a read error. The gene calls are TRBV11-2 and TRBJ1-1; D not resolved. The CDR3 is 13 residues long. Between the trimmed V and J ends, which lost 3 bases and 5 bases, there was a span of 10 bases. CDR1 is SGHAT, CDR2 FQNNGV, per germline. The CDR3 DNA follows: TGTGCCAGCAGCTTTGTGAAGAATACTGAAGCTTTCATT. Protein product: CASSFVKNTEAFI.

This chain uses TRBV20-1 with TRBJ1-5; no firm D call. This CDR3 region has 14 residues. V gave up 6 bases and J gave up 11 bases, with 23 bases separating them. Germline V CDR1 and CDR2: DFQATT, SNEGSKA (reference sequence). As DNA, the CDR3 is TGCAGTGCGTATGTGGGTCCCCCCAGGATGGCCCAGCATTTT. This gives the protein CSAYVGPPRMAQHF.

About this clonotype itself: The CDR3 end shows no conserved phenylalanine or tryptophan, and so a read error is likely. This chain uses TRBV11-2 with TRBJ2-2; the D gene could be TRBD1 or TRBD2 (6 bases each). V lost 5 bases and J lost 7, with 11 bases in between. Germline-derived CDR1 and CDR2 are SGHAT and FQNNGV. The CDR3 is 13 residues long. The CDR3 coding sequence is TGTGCCAGCAGCACCGGGGGCTACGGGGAGCTGTTTTAC. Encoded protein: CASSTGGYGELFY.

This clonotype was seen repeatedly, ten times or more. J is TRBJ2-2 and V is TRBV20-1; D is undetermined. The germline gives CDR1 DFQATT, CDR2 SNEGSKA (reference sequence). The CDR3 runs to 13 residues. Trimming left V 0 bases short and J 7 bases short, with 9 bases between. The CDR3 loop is CSARERHGGELFF. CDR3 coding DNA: TGCAGTGCTAGAGAGCGGCACGGCGGGGAGCTGTTTTTT.

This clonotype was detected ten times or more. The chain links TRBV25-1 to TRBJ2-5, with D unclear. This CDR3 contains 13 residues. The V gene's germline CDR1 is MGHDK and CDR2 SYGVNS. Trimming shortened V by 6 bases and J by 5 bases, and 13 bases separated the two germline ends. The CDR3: CASSSYNVETQYF. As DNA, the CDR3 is TGTGCCAGCAGCTCGTACAATGTGGAGACCCAGTACTTC.

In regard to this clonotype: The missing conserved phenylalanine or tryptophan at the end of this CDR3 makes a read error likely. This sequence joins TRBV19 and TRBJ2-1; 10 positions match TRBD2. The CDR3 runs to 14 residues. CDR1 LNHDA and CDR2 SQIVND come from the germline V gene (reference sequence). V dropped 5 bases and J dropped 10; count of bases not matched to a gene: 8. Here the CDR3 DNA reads TGTGCCAGTAGTGTGCTAGCGGGAGCGAACGAGCAGTTCTCC. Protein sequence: CASSVLAGANEQFS.

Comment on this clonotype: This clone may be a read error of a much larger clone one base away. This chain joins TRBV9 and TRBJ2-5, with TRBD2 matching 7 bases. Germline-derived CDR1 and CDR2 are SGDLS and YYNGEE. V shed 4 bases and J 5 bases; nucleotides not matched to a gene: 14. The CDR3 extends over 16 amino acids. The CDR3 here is CASSQGNGGKGETQYF. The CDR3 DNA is TGTGCCAGCAGCCAAGGGAACGGGGGGAAAGGTGAGACCCAGTACTTC.